This is a list of T cell receptor beta chains from one sample in a study of CD8+CD57+ T cells in acquired aplastic anemia. TCRdb reprocessed the reads via MiXCR and lists one record per CDR3 protein. In the table there are about 210,000 distinct CDR3 sequences, roughly 35% of which are singletons. Sample: sorted CD4+, CD8+, or CD8+CD57+ T cells (not recorded which) from PBMCs. The receptors stem from a human donor in good health, serving as a control. CDR3s include the opening cysteine and the closing phenylalanine or tryptophan. D genes are given only for firm matches. Clone size is given for some rows only: seen once, a few or many times, or a class if the clone is expanded.

clone size,D gene,J gene,V gene,CDR3 DNA,CDR3 protein
-,-,TRBJ2-5,TRBV6-2/TRBV6-3,TGTGCCAGCAGGGCGGGTTGGTACCAAGAGACCCAGTACTTC,CASRAGWYQETQYF
few,TRBD1,TRBJ1-1,TRBV10-3,TGTGCCAGCAGTTCCCTGGGGACAGGGAAGAACACTGAAGCTTTCTTT,CASSSLGTGKNTEAFF
-,-,TRBJ1-2,TRBV27,TGTGCCAGCAGTGATAGGACCCGCTTGGGTGGCTACACCTTC,CASSDRTRLGGYTF
-,-,TRBJ2-3,TRBV19,TGTGCCACAGCCGGGACTAGCACAGATACGCAGTATTTT,CATAGTSTDTQYF
many,-,TRBJ1-1,TRBV24-1,TGTGCCACCAGTGATTCCGGTCGGACTGAAGCTTTCTTT,CATSDSGRTEAFF
-,-,TRBJ2-2,TRBV5-1,TGCGCCAGCAGCCAGGTTTGGGACACCGGGGAGCTGTTTTTT,CASSQVWDTGELFF
-,-,TRBJ2-1,TRBV7-3,TGTGCCAGCAGCTTAAACCCGGGGATTTTTGATGAGCAGTCCTTC,CASSLNPGIFDEQSF
-,-,TRBJ1-2,TRBV20-1,TGCAGTGCCACCTTTTCCATCACCTATGGCTACACCTTC,CSATFSITYGYTF
many,-,TRBJ2-7,TRBV6-6,TGTGCCAGCAGTTACTCGACTTCCTCTGGGCACGAGCAGTACTTC,CASSYSTSSGHEQYF
many,TRBD1,TRBJ1-2,TRBV11-1,TGTGCCAGCAGCACTCGTACTCCCGGGACAGGGGACTATGGCTACACCTTC,CASSTRTPGTGDYGYTF
many,-,TRBJ2-3,TRBV6-6,TGTGCCAGCAGTTACTCGAATACGCAGTATTTT,CASSYSNTQYF
-,-,TRBJ1-2,TRBV5-1,TGCGCCAGCAGCTTGGCGTTCGGGGATGGCTACACCTTC,CASSLAFGDGYTF
many,-,TRBJ2-3,TRBV7-2,TGTGCCAGCAGCTTAATGGGGGCCTATAGCTCAGATACGCAGTATTTT,CASSLMGAYSSDTQYF
-,TRBD1,TRBJ2-3,TRBV20-1,TGCATAGGGACAGCCGGCACAGATACGCAGTATTTT,CIGTAGTDTQYF
many,TRBD2,TRBJ2-1,TRBV20-1,TGCAGTGCTAGTCGGGGGGGGGACTACGCTGAGCAGTTCTTC,CSASRGGDYAEQFF
-,TRBD1,TRBJ2-7,TRBV6-2/TRBV6-3,TGTGCCAGCAGTTCAGAATCCGGGACAGGGACCAGGAACTACGAGCAGTACTTC,CASSSESGTGTRNYEQYF
many,-,TRBJ1-5,TRBV15,TGTGCCACCAGCAAAGTGAATAGCAATCAGCCCCAGCATTTT,CATSKVNSNQPQHF
many,-,TRBJ1-2,TRBV28,TGTGCCAGCAGTTGGACAGTTAACTATGGCTACACCTTC,CASSWTVNYGYTF
-,-,TRBJ2-3,TRBV7-9,TGTGCCAGCAGCCCTGATTATACGCAGTATTTT,CASSPDYTQYF
many,-,TRBJ1-1,TRBV25-1,TGTGCCAGCAGTGTTTCCACAGGGTTACCTGAAGCTTTCTTT,CASSVSTGLPEAFF
-,TRBD2,TRBJ2-7,TRBV29-1,TGCAGCGTTGAATTTTGGGCGGGAGGCACCTACGAGCAGTACTTC,CSVEFWAGGTYEQYF
few,TRBD1,TRBJ1-2,TRBV15,TGTGCCACCAGCAGAGGGGACAGGGAATGCACCTTC,CATSRGDRECTF
-,-,TRBJ2-3,TRBV11-1,TGTGCCAGCAGCGATCCTAGCGCACACACAGATACGCAGTATTTT,CASSDPSAHTDTQYF
-,-,TRBJ2-7,TRBV25-1,TGTGCCAGCAGTTCCGAGGCGGGACAGCTTCCCTACGAGCAGTACTTC,CASSSEAGQLPYEQYF
many,-,TRBJ2-3,TRBV24-1,TGTGCCACCAGTGCAGCGAACACAGATACGCAGTATTTT,CATSAANTDTQYF
many,-,TRBJ1-1,TRBV5-1,TGCGCCAGCAGCTTGGCTGTGGCAGGCACTGAAGCTTTCTTT,CASSLAVAGTEAFF
-,TRBD1,TRBJ1-5,TRBV15,TGTGCCACCAGCAGAACAGGGGGTTTTAGTCAGCCCCAGCATTTT,CATSRTGGFSQPQHF
-,-,TRBJ1-3,TRBV19,TGTGCCAGTAGTATGTGGGACTCTGGAAACACCATATATTTT,CASSMWDSGNTIYF
many,TRBD1,TRBJ1-1,TRBV20-1,TGCAGTGCTAGACGTCTGGGACAGCTGAACACTGAAGCTTTCTTT,CSARRLGQLNTEAFF
-,-,TRBJ2-2,TRBV5-1,TGCGCCAGCAGTCAGGGGTTGGATACCGGGGAGCTGTTTTTT,CASSQGLDTGELFF
many,TRBD1,TRBJ2-3,TRBV5-1,TGCGCCAGCAGCTTGCGACAGGGTGGTCCAGATACGCAGTATTTT,CASSLRQGGPDTQYF
-,-,TRBJ2-5,TRBV18,TGTGCCAGCTCGAAACAGGGTTTCCAAGAGACCCAGTACTTC,CASSKQGFQETQYF
-,-,TRBJ2-5,TRBV19,TGTGCCAGTAGTATCCGGGGCCAGTACTTC,CASSIRGQYF
few,-,TRBJ2-1,TRBV11-2,TGTGCCAGCAGCTCCCAGGGCTTTGCCTACAATGAGCAGCTCTTC,CASSSQGFAYNEQLF
many,-,TRBJ2-7,TRBV7-3,TGTGCCAGCAGCTTACAACCAGCGTCAATTTCCTACGAGCAGTACTTC,CASSLQPASISYEQYF
-,-,TRBJ1-2,TRBV29-1,TGCAGCGCTGCTCCAGGGGGCTACACCTTC,CSAAPGGYTF
-,-,TRBJ1-5,TRBV5-1,TGTGCCACCAGCATTCAGGGAAATCAGCCCCAGCATTTT,CATSIQGNQPQHF
-,TRBD2,TRBJ2-2,TRBV4-2,TGTGCCAGCAGCCCACCTACTAGCGGGAGGGCCCTCGGGGAGCTGTTTTTT,CASSPPTSGRALGELFF
many,-,TRBJ2-6,TRBV19,TGTGCCAGTAGGACGGACCCTCGGGGGGCCAACGTCCTGACTTTC,CASRTDPRGANVLTF
-,TRBD1,TRBJ1-1,TRBV12-3/TRBV12-4,TGTGCCAACAGTGCGGACAGGAACACTGAGGCTTTCTTT,CANSADRNTEAFF
many,TRBD1,TRBJ2-5,TRBV2,TGTGCCAGCAGTGCTACAGGGGGCGCGAGAGAGACCCAGTACTTC,CASSATGGARETQYF
-,-,TRBJ1-5,TRBV28,TGTGCCAGCAGTTTTCTGGACAGTATTAATCAGCCCCAGCATTTT,CASSFLDSINQPQHF
-,TRBD2,TRBJ2-3,TRBV6-1,TGTGCCAGCAGTGTTCCTAGCGGGGGCACAGATACGCAGTATTTT,CASSVPSGGTDTQYF
many,TRBD1,TRBJ2-1,TRBV20-1,TGCAGTGCTAGTATGGACAGGGACAATGAGCAGTTCTTC,CSASMDRDNEQFF
many,TRBD2,TRBJ2-1,TRBV7-3,TGTGCCAGCAGCTTAAGGGCTAGCGGGAACGATGAGCAGTTCTTC,CASSLRASGNDEQFF
-,TRBD1,TRBJ1-3,TRBV5-6,TGTGCCAGCAGCCCGCTGACAGGGGGCGGAAACACCATATATTTT,CASSPLTGGGNTIYF
-,TRBD2,TRBJ2-7,TRBV28,TGTGCCAGCAGCCTACTAGGTAGCGGGGAATACGAGCAGTACTTC,CASSLLGSGEYEQYF
-,TRBD1,TRBJ1-2,TRBV12-3/TRBV12-4,TGTGCCAGCAGTTTATTAGTTCCGGGACAGGGTGGGAATGGCTACACCTTC,CASSLLVPGQGGNGYTF
-,-,TRBJ1-4,TRBV5-1,TGCGCCAGCAGCTCGGGGATTAATGAAAAACTGTTTTTT,CASSSGINEKLFF
many,-,TRBJ2-1,TRBV14,TGTGCCAGCAGCCAAGAATTCAAGGGCAATGAGCAGTTCTTC,CASSQEFKGNEQFF
few,-,TRBJ2-1,TRBV11-1,TGTGCCAGCAGCCCTCGGGACCTTAGGAATGAGCAGTTCTTC,CASSPRDLRNEQFF
many,-,TRBJ2-5,TRBV7-9,TGTGCCAGCAGCAAGGGGGTCGATCAAGAGACCCAGTACTTC,CASSKGVDQETQYF
many,-,TRBJ2-5,TRBV11-2,TGTGCCAGCAGCCAATCGGAGACCCAGTACTTC,CASSQSETQYF
many,TRBD1,TRBJ1-2,TRBV19,TGTGCCAGTAGCCTAGGACAGGGCGACAGTTATGGCTACACCTTC,CASSLGQGDSYGYTF
many,TRBD2,TRBJ2-7,TRBV5-1,TGCGCCAGCAGCCTGAGGACTAGCGGGACGAGCTCCTACGAGCAGTACTTC,CASSLRTSGTSSYEQYF